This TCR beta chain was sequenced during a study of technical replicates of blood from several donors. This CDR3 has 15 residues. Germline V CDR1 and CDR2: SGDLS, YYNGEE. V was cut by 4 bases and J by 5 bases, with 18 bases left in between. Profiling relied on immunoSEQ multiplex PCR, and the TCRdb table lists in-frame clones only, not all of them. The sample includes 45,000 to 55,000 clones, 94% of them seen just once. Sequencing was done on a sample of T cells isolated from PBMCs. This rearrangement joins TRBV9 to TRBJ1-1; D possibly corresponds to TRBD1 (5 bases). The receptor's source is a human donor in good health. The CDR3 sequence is CASSLGDSGRTEAFF. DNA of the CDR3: TGTGCCAGCAGCCTTGGGGACTCCGGGAGGACTGAAGCTTTCTTT.